This T cell receptor beta chain was recorded in a study of vaccination effects on CD4 cells after COVID-19. Using immunoSEQ multiplex PCR, the repertoire was profiled, and TCRdb retains in-frame clones only, with some absent. Altogether about 46,000 clones are present, 65% to 80% being singletons, with the ten largest covering about 15%. ViraFEST assay sequencing came after antigen-specific CD4+ T cells were expanded with viral peptide pools. Once cultured for approximately eleven days, the cells underwent separation to obtain CD4+ T cells. Each participant received a vaccine that was either BNT162b2 or mRNA-1273, given as two doses. Previously uninfected by SARS-CoV-2, the vaccine recipients also showed negative nucleocapsid antibodies. Half the medium was replaced with IL-2 medium on days 3 and 7. Comment on this clone: Its antigen is undetermined.

This receptor was obtained from a human donor who received a COVID-19 vaccine. The specimen comprised CD4+ T cells from PBMCs cultured with HCoV-OC43 spike peptides, sampled after COVID-19 vaccination. Described subset: HCoV-OC43 spike overlapping peptide pool stimulation.

The CDR3 DNA reads as TGTGCCATCAAAGGACAGGGTGACACTGAAGCTTTCTTT. Encoded protein: CAIKGQGDTEAFF. The chain joins TRBV10-3 to TRBJ1-1; 8 bases match TRBD1. After removal of 7 bases from V and 3 bases from J, the junction contained 4 bases not matched to a gene. Germline values: CDR1 ENHRY, CDR2 SYGVKD. CDR3 length: 13 residues.